Sequencing of this TCR beta chain was carried out in a study of T cell responses to AZD1222 COVID-19 vaccine (dated by TCRdb to the early 2020s). Regarding the research as a whole: Because spike-specific TCR depth and breadth did not differ between the two schedules, AZD1222 recipients who got a second dose at roughly 4 weeks were pooled with those who got a second dose at roughly 12 weeks. A total of roughly 240 trial participants underwent TCR sequencing, of whom some 210 received two doses of AZD1222 and around 25 received two doses of the MenACWY control vaccine. Trial participants were enrolled into age subgroups of 18-55, 56-69 and 70-plus years, which contained approximately 150, 28 and 58 TCR-sequenced participants, respectively. Results the study describes overall, beyond this receptor: In the small 56-69-year group, the increase in depth fell short of significance, most likely because of low power. After two AZD1222 doses, spike-specific TCR breadth and depth were significantly higher than at day 0 and than in MenACWY recipients. Reportedly, almost half of the unique spike-specific TCRs recognized epitopes lying outside the regions that are mutated in the B.1.351 and B.1.1.7 variants. Most participants were white British and females outnumbered males, and the authors suggested that clonal diversity may have been underestimated. Vaccine-associated CD4 TCRs spanned the whole spike protein, with dominant responses in regions 160-218 and 743-854. Conclusions about previously exposed vaccinees are limited, since just 6 or 7 AZD1222 recipients were seropositive for SARS-CoV-2 at baseline. Because no day 14 peak-response samples were available, the repertoires could be characterized only after the peak T cell response.

The time point label here, explained by the study, means: baseline before first vaccination. The vaccinee samples were drawn from two UK trials, COV001 and COV002, one of which was a single-blind randomized controlled phase 2/3 trial testing AZD1222 (ChAdOx1 nCoV-19) in healthy adults. Trial participant PBMC samples were collected at day 0 and day 28 after the second dose for TCRbeta chain sequencing. Notes on this clone: No antigen is known for it. The record has no base qualities; no much larger clone is one base away.

The CDR3 regions of human TCRbeta chains were subjected to immunosequencing. As for the authors' bioinformatics: Repertoire TCRs were checked for matches against a reference library of SARS-CoV-2-specific TCRs that had been generated using the MIRA antigen-specificity platform. Breadth was defined as the fraction of unique TCRs that were SARS-CoV-2-associated. Depth was defined as the fraction of total T cells that were SARS-CoV-2-associated. Using the MIRA data, every spike-specific TCR was mapped to the spike region that the TCR reacted to and assigned to either a CD4 or a CD8 class. Log10-transformed breadth and depth values were compared by one-way ANOVA with Sidak's multiple comparisons tests. Not all clones reach the TCRdb copy of this immuneACCESS table, which keeps in-frame sequences only. Checked studies attribute under half of the gap to unresolved V genes and leave the rest unexplained. V and J calls and clone size are copied from that table; D and trimming were computed from the DNA. This sample holds under 200,000 clones; 85% to 95% were observed only once. Clones ranked in the top ten supply around 3.8% of the sample.

Including cysteine and phenylalanine, the CDR3 has 11 amino acids. Only CDR3 DNA is held: 33 bases, read in frame from base 1. The V and J ends are trimmed by 0 bases and 5 bases, leaving 1 base between them. CDR1 and CDR2 are read off the germline V gene (reference sequence) as MNHNY and SVGAGI. The rearrangement combines TRBV6-6 with TRBJ1-2; no confident D gene assignment can be made. The receptor was isolated from an adult in good health. Sequencing used peripheral blood, obtained on day 0 of AZD1222 vaccination. The sequence in DNA is TGTGCCAGCAGTTACTCGTATGGCTACACCTTC. It translates to CASSYSYGYTF.